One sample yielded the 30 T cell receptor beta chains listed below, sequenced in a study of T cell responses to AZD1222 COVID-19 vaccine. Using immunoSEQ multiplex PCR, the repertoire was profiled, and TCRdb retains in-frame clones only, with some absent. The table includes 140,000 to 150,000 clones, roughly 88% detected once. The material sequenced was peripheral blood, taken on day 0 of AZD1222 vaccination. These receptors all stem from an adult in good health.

CDR3 protein: CASSPGTGGTYEQYF. Here the CDR3 DNA reads TGTGCCAGCAGTCCCGGGACAGGGGGTACCTACGAGCAGTACTTC. This chain joins TRBV14 and TRBJ2-7; 11 bases map to TRBD1. This CDR3 region has 15 residues. V dropped 6 bases and J dropped 2; count of bases not matched to a gene: 6. Per germline, CDR1 SGHDN and CDR2 FVKESK.

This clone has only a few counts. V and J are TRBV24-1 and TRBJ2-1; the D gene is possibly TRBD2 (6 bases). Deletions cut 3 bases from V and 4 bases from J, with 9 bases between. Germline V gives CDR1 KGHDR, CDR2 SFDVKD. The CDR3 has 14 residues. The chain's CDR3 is CATSDGDSYNEQFF. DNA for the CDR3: TGTGCCACCAGTGATGGGGACTCTTACAATGAGCAGTTCTTC.

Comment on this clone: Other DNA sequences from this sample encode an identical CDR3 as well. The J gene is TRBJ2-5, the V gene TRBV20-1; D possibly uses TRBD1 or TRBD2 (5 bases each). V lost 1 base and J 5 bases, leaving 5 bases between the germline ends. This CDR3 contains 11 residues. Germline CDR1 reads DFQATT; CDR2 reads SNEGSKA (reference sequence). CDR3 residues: CSARGGETQYF. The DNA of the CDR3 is TGCAGTGCTAGAGGGGGGGAGACCCAGTACTTC.

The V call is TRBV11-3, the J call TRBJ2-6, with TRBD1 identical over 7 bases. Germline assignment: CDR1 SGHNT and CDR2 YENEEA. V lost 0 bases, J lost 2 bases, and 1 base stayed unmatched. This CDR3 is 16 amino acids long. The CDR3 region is CASSLETGPGANVLTF. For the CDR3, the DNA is TGTGCCAGCAGCTTAGAGACAGGGCCTGGGGCCAACGTCCTGACTTTC.

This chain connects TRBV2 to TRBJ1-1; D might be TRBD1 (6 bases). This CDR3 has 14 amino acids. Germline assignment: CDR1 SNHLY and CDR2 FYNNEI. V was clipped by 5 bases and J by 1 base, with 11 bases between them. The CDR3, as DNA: TGTGCCAGCAGTACAGGGCCCGGGAACACTGAAGCTTTCTTT. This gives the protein CASSTGPGNTEAFF.

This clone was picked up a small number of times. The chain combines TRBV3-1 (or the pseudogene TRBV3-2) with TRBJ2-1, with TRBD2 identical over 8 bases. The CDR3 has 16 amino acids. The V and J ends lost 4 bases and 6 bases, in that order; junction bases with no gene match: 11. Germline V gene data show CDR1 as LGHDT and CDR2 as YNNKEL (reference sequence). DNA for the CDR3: TGTGCCAGCAGCCCTAACCACGGACTAGCCCTCAATGAGCAGTTCTTC. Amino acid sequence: CASSPNHGLALNEQFF.

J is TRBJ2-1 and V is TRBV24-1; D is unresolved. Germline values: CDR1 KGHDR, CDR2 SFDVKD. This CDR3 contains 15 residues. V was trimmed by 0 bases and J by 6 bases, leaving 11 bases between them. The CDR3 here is CATSDLGDPINEQFF. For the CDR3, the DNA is TGTGCCACCAGTGATTTGGGGGATCCCATCAATGAGCAGTTCTTC.

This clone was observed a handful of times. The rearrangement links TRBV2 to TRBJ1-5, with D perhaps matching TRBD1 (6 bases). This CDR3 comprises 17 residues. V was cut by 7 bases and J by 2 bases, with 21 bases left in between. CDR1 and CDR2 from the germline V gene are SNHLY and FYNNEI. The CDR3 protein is CASIGGVTGSGNQPQHF. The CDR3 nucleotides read TGTGCCAGCATTGGGGGGGTAACAGGGTCTGGCAATCAGCCCCAGCATTTT.

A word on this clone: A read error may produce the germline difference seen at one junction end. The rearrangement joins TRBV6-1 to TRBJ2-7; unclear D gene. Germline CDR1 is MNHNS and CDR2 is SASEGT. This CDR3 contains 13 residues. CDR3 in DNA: TGTGCCAGCAGGGAAGGACGGAACTACGAGCAGTACTTC. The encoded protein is CASREGRNYEQYF.

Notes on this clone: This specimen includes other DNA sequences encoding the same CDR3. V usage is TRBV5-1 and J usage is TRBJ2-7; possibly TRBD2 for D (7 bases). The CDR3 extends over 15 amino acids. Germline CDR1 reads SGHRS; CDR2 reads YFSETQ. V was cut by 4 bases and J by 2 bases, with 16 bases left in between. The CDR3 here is CASSLRGGETYEQYF. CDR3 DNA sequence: TGCGCCAGCAGCCTACGAGGGGGGGAAACCTACGAGCAGTACTTC. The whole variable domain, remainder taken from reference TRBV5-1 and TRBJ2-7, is KAGVTQTPRYLIKTRGQQVTLSCSPISGHRSVSWYQQTPGQGLQFLFEYFSETQRNKGNFPGRFSGRQFSNSRSEMNVSTLELGDSALYLCASSLRGGETYEQYFGPGTRLTVT.

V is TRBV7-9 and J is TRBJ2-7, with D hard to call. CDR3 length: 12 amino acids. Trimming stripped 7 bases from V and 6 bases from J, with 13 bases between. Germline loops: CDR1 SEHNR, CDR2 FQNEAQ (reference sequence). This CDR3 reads CASNPIPGEQYF. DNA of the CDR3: TGTGCCAGCAACCCTATACCCGGCGAGCAGTACTTC.

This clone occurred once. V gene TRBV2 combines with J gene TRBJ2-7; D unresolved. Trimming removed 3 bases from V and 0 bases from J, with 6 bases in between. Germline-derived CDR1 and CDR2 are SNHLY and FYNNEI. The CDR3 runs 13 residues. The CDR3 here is CASSENGSYEQYF. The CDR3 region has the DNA TGTGCCAGCAGTGAGAACGGCTCCTACGAGCAGTACTTC.

CDR3 nucleotide sequence: TGTGCCAGCAGATCCCCCGGAGCAGATACGCAGTATTTT. It is translated as CASRSPGADTQYF. The rearrangement uses TRBV6-6 and TRBJ2-3; the D is unclear. The V end lost 6 bases, the J end lost 4 bases, and 11 bases lay between the germline ends. The CDR3 length is 13 residues. The germline gives CDR1 MNHNY, CDR2 SVGAGI (reference sequence).

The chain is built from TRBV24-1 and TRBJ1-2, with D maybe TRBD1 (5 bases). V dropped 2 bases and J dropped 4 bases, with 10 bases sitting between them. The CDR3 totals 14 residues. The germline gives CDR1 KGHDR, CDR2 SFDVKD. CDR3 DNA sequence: TGTGCCACCAGTGATTCGGACACGATCTATGGCTACACCTTC. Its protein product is CATSDSDTIYGYTF.

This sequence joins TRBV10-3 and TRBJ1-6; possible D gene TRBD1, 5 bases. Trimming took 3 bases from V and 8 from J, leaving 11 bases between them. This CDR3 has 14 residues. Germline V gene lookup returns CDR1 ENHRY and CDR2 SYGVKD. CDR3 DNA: TGTGCCATCAGTGACCGACTGGGGGATTCACCCCTCCACTTT. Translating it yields CAISDRLGDSPLHF.

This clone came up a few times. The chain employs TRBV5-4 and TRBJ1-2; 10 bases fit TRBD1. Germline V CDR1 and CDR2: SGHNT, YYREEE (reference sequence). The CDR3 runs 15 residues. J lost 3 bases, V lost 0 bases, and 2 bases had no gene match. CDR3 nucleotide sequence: TGTGCCAGCAGCTTGGACGGGACAGGGGACTATGGCTACACCTTC. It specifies CASSLDGTGDYGYTF. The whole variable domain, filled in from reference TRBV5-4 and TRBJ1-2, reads ETGVTQSPTHLIKTRGQQVTLRCSSQSGHNTVSWYQQALGQGPQFIFQYYREEENGRGNFPPRFSGLQFPNYSSELNVNALELDDSALYLCASSLDGTGDYGYTFGSGTRLTVV.

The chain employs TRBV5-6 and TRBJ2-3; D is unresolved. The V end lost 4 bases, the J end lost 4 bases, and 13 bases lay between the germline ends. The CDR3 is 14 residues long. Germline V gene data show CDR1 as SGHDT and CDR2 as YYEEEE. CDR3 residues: CASSPGSNPDTQYF. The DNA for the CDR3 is TGTGCCAGCAGCCCGGGCTCGAACCCAGATACGCAGTATTTT.

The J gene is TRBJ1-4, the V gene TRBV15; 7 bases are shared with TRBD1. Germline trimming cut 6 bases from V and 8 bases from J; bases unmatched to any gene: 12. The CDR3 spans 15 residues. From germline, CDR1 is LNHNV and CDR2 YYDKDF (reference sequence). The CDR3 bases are TGTGCCACCAGGACCGGACAGGTCGATGGAGAAAAACTGTTTTTT. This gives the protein CATRTGQVDGEKLFF.

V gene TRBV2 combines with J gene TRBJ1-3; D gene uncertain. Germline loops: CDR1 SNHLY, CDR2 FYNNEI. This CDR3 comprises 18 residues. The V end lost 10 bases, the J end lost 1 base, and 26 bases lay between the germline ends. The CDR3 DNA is TGTGCCACCTCCCCACTAGGACCGGGAATTTTTTCTGGAAACACCATATATTTT. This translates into CATSPLGPGIFSGNTIYF.

DNA for the CDR3: TGTGCCAGCAGCGTAGCTCCCCTTAGCGGCGAAGATACGCAGTATTTT. Its translation is CASSVAPLSGEDTQYF. The chain uses TRBV9 and TRBJ2-3; maybe TRBD2 (6 bases). CDR3 size: 16 residues. The V gene lost 0 bases and the J gene lost 5 bases, with 16 bases spanning the gap. The germline V gene has CDR1 SGDLS and CDR2 YYNGEE.

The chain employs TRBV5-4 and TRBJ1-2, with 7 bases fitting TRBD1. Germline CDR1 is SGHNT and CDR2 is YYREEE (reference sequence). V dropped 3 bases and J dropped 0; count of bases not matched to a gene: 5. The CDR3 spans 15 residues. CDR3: CASSSGTDANYGYTF. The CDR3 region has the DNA TGTGCCAGCAGCTCGGGGACAGACGCTAACTATGGCTACACCTTC.

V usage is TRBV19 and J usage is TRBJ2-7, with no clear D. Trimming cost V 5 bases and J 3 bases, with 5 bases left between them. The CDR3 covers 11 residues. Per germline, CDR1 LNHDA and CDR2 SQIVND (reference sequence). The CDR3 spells CASSDFYEQYF. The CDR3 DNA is TGTGCCAGTAGTGATTTCTACGAGCAGTACTTC.

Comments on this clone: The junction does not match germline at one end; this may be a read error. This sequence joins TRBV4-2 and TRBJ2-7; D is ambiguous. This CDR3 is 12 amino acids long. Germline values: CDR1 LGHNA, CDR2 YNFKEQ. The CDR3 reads CASRTDSYEQHF. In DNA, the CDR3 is TGTGCCAGCAGGACTGATTCCTACGAGCAGCACTTC.

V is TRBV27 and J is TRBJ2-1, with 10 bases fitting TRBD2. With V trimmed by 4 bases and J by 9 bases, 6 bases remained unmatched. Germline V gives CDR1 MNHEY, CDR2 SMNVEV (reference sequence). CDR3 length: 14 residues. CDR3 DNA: TGTGCCAGCAGTTCGGGACTAGCGCGTGCTGAGCAGTTCTTC. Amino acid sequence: CASSSGLARAEQFF.

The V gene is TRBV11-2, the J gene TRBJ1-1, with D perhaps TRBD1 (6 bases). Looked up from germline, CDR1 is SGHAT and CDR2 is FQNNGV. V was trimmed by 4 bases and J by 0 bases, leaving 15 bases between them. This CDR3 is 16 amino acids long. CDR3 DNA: TGTGCCAGCAGCTCCGGACAGCCCGCCATGAACACTGAAGCTTTCTTT. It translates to CASSSGQPAMNTEAFF.

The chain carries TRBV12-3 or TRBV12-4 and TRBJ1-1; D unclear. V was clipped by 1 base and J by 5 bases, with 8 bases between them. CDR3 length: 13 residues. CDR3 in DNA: TGTGCCAGCAGTTTAGGAGCGGGAACTGAAGCTTTCTTT. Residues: CASSLGAGTEAFF.

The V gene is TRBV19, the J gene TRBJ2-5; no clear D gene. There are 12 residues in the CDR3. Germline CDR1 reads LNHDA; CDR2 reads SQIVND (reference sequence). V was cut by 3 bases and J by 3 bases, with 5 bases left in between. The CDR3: CASSIGEETQYF. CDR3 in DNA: TGTGCCAGTAGTATTGGGGAAGAGACCCAGTACTTC.

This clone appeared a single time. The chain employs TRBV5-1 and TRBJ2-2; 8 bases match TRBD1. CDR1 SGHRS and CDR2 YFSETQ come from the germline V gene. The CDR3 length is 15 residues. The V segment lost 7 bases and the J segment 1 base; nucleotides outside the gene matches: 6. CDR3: CASGQGLGNTGELFF. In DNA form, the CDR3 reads TGCGCCAGCGGACAGGGTCTGGGGAACACCGGGGAGCTGTTTTTT.

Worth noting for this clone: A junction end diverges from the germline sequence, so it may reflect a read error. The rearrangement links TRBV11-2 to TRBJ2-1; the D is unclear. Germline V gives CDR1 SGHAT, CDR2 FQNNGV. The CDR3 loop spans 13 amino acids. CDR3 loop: CASSIEDGKEQFF. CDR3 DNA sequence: TGTGCCAGCAGCATAGAGGACGGAAAGGAGCAGTTCTTC. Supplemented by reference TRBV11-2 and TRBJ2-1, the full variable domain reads EAGVAQSPRYKIIEKRQSVAFWCNPISGHATLYWYQQILGQGPKLLIQFQNNGVVDDSQLPKDRFSAERLKGVDSTLKIQPAKLEDSAVYLCASSIEDGKEQFFGPGTRLTVL.

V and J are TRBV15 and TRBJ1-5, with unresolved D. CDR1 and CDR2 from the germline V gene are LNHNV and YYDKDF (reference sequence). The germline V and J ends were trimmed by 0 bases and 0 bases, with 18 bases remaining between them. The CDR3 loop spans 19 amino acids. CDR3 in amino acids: CATSRDRSRNLPSNQPQHF. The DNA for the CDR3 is TGTGCCACCAGCAGAGATAGGTCCAGGAACCTTCCTAGCAATCAGCCCCAGCATTTT.